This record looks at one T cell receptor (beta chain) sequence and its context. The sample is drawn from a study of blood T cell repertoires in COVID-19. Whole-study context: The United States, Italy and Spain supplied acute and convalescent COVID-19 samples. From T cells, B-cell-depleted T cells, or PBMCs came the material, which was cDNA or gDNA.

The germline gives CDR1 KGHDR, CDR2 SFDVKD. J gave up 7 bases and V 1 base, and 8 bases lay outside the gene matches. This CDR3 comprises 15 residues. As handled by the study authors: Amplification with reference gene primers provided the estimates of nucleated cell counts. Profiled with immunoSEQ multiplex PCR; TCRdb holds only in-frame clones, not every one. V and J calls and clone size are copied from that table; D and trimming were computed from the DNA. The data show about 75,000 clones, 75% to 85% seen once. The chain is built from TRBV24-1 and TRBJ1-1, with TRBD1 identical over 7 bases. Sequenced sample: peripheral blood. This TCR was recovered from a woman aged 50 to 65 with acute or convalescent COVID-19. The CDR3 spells CATSDFGQVIIEAFF. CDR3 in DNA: TGTGCCACCAGTGATTTTGGACAGGTCATAATTGAAGCTTTCTTT.